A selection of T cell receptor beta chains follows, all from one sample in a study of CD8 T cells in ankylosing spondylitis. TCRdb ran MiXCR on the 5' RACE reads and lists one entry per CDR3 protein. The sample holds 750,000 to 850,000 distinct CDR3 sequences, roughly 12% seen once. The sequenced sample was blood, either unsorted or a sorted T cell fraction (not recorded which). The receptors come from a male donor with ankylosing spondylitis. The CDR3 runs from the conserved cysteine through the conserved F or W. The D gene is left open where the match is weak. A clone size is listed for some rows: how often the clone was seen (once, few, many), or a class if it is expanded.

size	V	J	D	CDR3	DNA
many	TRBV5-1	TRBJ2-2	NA	CASNRAGANTGELFF	TGCGCCAGCAATAGGGCAGGTGCGAACACCGGGGAGCTGTTTTTT
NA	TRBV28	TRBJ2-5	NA	CASSRHQPQETQYF	TGTGCCAGCAGTCGTCACCAGCCTCAAGAGACCCAGTACTTC
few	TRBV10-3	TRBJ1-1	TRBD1	CAASTGGLTEAFF	TGTGCCGCTAGTACAGGGGGCCTCACTGAAGCTTTCTTT
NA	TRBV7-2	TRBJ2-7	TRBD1	CASSFDRAGHYEQYF	TGTGCCAGCAGCTTTGACAGGGCAGGCCACTACGAGCAGTACTTC
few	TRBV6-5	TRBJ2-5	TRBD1	CASSYRSGQGASKTQYF	TGTGCCAGCAGTTACCGTTCCGGACAGGGGGCTTCGAAGACCCAGTACTTC
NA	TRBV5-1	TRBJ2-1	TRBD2	CASSLASGDNEQFF	TGCGCCAGCAGCTTAGCTAGCGGGGACAATGAGCAGTTCTTC
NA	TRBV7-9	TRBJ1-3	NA	CASSPPNPGNTIYF	TGTGCCAGCAGCCCACCCAACCCCGGAAACACCATATATTTT
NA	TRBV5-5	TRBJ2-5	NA	CASSLDAQETQYF	TGTGCCAGCAGCTTGGACGCGCAAGAGACCCAGTACTTC
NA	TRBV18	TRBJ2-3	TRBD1	CASATGVTDTQYF	TGTGCCAGTGCGACAGGGGTGACAGATACGCAGTATTTT
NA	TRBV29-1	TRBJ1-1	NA	CSAGGWGTLTEAFF	TGCAGCGCCGGTGGTTGGGGCACACTCACTGAAGCTTTCTTT
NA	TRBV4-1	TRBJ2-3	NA	CASSQGVTNTQYF	TGCGCCAGCAGCCAAGGGGTAACGAATACGCAGTATTTT
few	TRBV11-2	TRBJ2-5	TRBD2	CASSLDRLAGETQYF	TGTGCCAGCAGCTTAGATAGGCTAGCGGGAGAGACCCAGTACTTC
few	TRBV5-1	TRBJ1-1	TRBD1	CASSLGQGEGEAFF	TGCGCCAGCAGCTTGGGACAGGGGGAAGGGGAAGCTTTCTTT
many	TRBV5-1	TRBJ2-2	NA	CASSLGTGTGELFF	TGCGCCAGCAGCTTGGGGACTGGCACCGGGGAGCTGTTTTTT
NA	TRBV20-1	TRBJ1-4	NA	CSARGSGSDEKLFF	TGCAGTGCTAGAGGATCAGGGAGCGATGAAAAACTGTTTTTT
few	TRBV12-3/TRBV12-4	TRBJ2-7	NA	CASTRARGANEQYF	TGTGCCAGCACCCGTGCTCGTGGGGCAAACGAGCAGTACTTC
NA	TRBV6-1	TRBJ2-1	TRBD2	CASLGHSGRGSSSYNEQFF	TGTGCCAGCCTAGGCCATAGCGGGAGGGGTTCTAGCTCCTACAATGAGCAGTTCTTC
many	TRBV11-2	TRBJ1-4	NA	CASSAGGVEKLFF	TGTGCCAGCAGCGCGGGAGGGGTTGAAAAACTGTTTTTT
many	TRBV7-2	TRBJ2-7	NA	CASSLVKSDEQYF	TGTGCCAGCAGCTTAGTTAAGTCGGACGAGCAGTACTTC
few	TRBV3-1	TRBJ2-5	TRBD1	CASSQWGTGGYQETQYF	TGTGCCAGCAGCCAATGGGGGACAGGGGGGTACCAAGAGACCCAGTACTTC
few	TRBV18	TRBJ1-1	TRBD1	CASSPNWDRETEAFF	TGTGCCAGCTCACCTAACTGGGACAGGGAGACTGAAGCTTTCTTT
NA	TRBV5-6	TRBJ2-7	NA	CASSLYTQVTRYEQYF	TGTGCCAGCAGCCTCTACACACAGGTAACCCGCTACGAGCAGTACTTC
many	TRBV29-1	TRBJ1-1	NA	CSVQLDLDTEAFF	TGCAGCGTCCAACTAGATTTGGACACTGAAGCTTTCTTT
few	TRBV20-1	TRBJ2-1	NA	CSAASTRGLGSYNEQFF	TGCAGTGCAGCGTCAACCAGGGGATTGGGCTCCTACAATGAGCAGTTCTTC
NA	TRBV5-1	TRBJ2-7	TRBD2	CASSLGTSGREQYF	TGCGCCAGCAGCTTGGGGACTAGCGGGAGGGAGCAGTACTTC
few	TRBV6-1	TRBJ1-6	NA	CASSSRSGRENSPLHF	TGTGCCAGCAGCTCCCGCTCAGGGAGGGAAAATTCACCCCTCCACTTT
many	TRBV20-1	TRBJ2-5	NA	CSAKTRSETQYF	TGCAGTGCTAAGACTAGATCGGAGACCCAGTACTTC
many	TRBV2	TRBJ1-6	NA	CASSEDSHYYNSPLHF	TGTGCCAGCAGTGAGGACAGCCATTACTATAATTCACCCCTCCACTTT
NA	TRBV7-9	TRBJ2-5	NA	CASSSPPGQRQETQYF	TGTGCCAGCAGCTCCCCACCGGGCCAAAGGCAAGAGACCCAGTACTTC
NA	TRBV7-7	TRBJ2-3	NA	CASSLNSGSDTQYF	TGTGCTAGCAGCTTAAACAGCGGCTCAGATACGCAGTATTTT
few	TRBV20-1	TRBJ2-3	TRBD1	CSARAGTGASTDTQYF	TGCAGTGCTAGAGCCGGGACAGGGGCTAGCACAGATACGCAGTATTTT
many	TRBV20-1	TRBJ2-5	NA	CSAEYRVQETQYF	TGCAGTGCGGAGTACAGGGTTCAAGAGACCCAGTACTTC
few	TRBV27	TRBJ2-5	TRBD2	CASSLLGLAGAPETQYF	TGTGCCAGCAGTTTACTGGGACTAGCGGGAGCCCCAGAGACCCAGTACTTC
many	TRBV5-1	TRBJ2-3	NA	CASSLEGADTQYF	TGCGCCAGCAGCTTGGAGGGGGCAGATACGCAGTATTTT
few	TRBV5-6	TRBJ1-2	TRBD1	CASSFRQGDGYTF	TGTGCCAGCAGCTTCAGACAGGGCGACGGCTACACCTTC
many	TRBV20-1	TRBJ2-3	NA	CSASGLSDTQYF	TGCAGTGCTTCAGGACTGTCAGATACGCAGTATTTT
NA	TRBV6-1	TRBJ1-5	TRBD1	CASNKGGAGNQPQHF	TGTGCCAGCAATAAAGGGGGCGCGGGCAATCAGCCCCAGCATTTT
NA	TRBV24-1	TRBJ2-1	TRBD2	CATSDPGTSGGARNEQFF	TGTGCCACCAGTGATCCCGGGACTAGCGGGGGGGCGAGGAATGAGCAGTTCTTC
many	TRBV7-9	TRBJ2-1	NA	CASSNLRVSYNEQFF	TGTGCCAGCAGCAACCTCCGGGTCTCCTACAATGAGCAGTTCTTC
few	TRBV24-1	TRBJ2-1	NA	CATSDPPSPFQFF	TGTGCCACCAGTGACCCACCCAGCCCGTTCCAGTTCTTC
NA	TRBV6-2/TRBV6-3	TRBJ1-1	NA	CASADENTEAFF	TGTGCCAGCGCCGATGAGAACACTGAAGCTTTCTTT
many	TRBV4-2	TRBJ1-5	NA	CASSEDRLPNQPQHF	TGTGCCAGCAGCGAAGACAGATTACCTAATCAGCCCCAGCATTTT
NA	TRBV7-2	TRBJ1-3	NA	CASSRLNSGNTIYF	TGTGCCAGCAGCCGACTAAACTCTGGAAACACCATATATTTT